These T cell receptor beta chains were read from a single sample in a study of T-cell reconstitution after alpha-beta-depleted transplantation in children. TCRdb analysed the PCR reads with MiXCR anew, one entry per CDR3 protein. The sample carries 350,000 to 400,000 distinct CDR3 sequences, 13% recorded once. Sample: PBMCs, taken from the stem cell graft. The receptor source for this set is a human donor who donated a stem cell graft to a child with Fanconi anemia. Each CDR3 is given with its conserved first and last residue. A D gene is named only where the DNA matches it firmly. Not every row has a clone size; where given, it reads once, few, many or a size class.

d_gene,abundance,j_gene,v_gene,CDR3nt,CDR3aa
.,.,TRBJ1-1,TRBV7-9,TGTGCCAGCGCTACAACGAGGGCCGGTGTTAGTGAAGCTTTCTTT,CASATTRAGVSEAFF
TRBD1,.,TRBJ1-2,TRBV11-2,TGTGCCAGCAGCTTGGAAGGAAATGACAGGGCCTATGGCTACACCTTC,CASSLEGNDRAYGYTF
TRBD2,many,TRBJ2-1,TRBV20-1,TGCAGTGCTGGACTCGGGACTAGCGACCCCAATGAGCAGTTCTTC,CSAGLGTSDPNEQFF
.,.,TRBJ2-4,TRBV4-3,TGCGCCAGCAGCCAAACGGACCGCTTCCCGGTTCAGTACTTC,CASSQTDRFPVQYF
.,few,TRBJ2-1,TRBV7-2,TGTGCCAGCAGCTTACAGACCCTCATCAATGAGCAGTTCTTC,CASSLQTLINEQFF
.,many,TRBJ1-6,TRBV20-1,TGCAGTGCCCCTCATGGGCGGGACCCCTCTGGGATCCTCCACTTT,CSAPHGRDPSGILHF
.,many,TRBJ1-4,TRBV27,TGTGCCAGCAGTTTCGGACAGAGTAATGAAAAACTGTTTTTT,CASSFGQSNEKLFF
.,few,TRBJ1-6,TRBV10-3,TGTGCCATCAGTGAGAGGGGGACCTGGGCCGATTCACCCCTCCACTTT,CAISERGTWADSPLHF
.,few,TRBJ2-1,TRBV5-1,TGCGCCAGCAGCTTGGGAGGGGACGATGAGCAGTTCTTC,CASSLGGDDEQFF
.,few,TRBJ1-5,TRBV6-5,TGTGCCAGCAGTTACTTCTTGGGAGGTCAGCCCCAGCATTTT,CASSYFLGGQPQHF
TRBD1,few,TRBJ1-1,TRBV7-6,TGTGCCAGCAGCCGGGGACAGGGAGCAACTGAAGCTTTCTTT,CASSRGQGATEAFF
.,many,TRBJ1-1,TRBV7-8,TGTGCCAGCAGCTTCCTCGGACAGCAGAACACTGAAGCTTTCTTT,CASSFLGQQNTEAFF
.,.,TRBJ1-5,TRBV7-9,TGTGCCAGCAGCTCCTCCCGGGACGACTTTTCCAATCAGCCCCAGCATTTT,CASSSSRDDFSNQPQHF
.,.,TRBJ2-5,TRBV5-1,TGCGCCAGCAGTGGGGGCGGGACGACGGGGGAGACCCAGTACTTC,CASSGGGTTGETQYF
TRBD1,.,TRBJ1-2,TRBV7-8,TGTGCCAGCAGCTTAGCGGGACAGGGTAGAGATGGCTACACCTTC,CASSLAGQGRDGYTF
.,.,TRBJ2-3,TRBV27,TGTGCCAGCAGTTTAAGCCCTAGAAGCACAGATACGCAGTATTTT,CASSLSPRSTDTQYF